This T cell receptor beta chain derives from a study of blood T cells in healthy people across ages. The use of a sample-barcoded 5' primer and a J-beta primer mix characterized a second PCR of about 7 to 12 cycles. TCRdb re-analysed the 5' RACE reads in MiXCR, keeping a single row per CDR3 protein. The data contain roughly 680,000 distinct CDR3 sequences, about 50% of them singletons. Each donor had 9 to 10 milliliters of peripheral blood drawn. CDR1 is SGHRS, CDR2 YFSETQ, per germline. The CDR3 totals 15 residues. Points on this clonotype: Its antigen is currently unknown. Sequence at one end of the junction differs from germline and may be a read error.

Study observations and caveats: Unknown donor CMV status possibly confounded expanded clonotype changes.

The sequence was obtained from a woman over 75 in good health. The gene calls are TRBV5-1 and TRBJ2-5; TRBD2 matches at 8 bases. Source material: blood. CDR3 bases: TGCACCAGCAGCTTGGGGACTAGTCGCGGAGAGACCCATTACTTC. Translating gives CTSSLGTSRGETHYF.